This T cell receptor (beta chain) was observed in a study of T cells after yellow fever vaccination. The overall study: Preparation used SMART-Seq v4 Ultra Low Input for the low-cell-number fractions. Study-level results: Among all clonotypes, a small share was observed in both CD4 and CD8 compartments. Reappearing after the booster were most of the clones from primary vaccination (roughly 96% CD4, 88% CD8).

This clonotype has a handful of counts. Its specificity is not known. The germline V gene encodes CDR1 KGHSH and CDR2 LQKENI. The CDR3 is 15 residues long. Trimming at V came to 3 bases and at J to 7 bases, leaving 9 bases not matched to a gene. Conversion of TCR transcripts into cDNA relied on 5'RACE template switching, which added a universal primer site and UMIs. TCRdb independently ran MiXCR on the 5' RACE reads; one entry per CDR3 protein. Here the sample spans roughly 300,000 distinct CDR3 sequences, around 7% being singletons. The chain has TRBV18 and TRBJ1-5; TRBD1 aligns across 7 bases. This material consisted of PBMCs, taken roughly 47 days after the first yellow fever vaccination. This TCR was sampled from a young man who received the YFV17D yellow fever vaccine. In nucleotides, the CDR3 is TGTGCCAGCTCACCCACAGGGGTAGTGATGCAGCCCCAGCATTTT. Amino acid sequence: CASSPTGVVMQPQHF.